The source of this T cell receptor (beta chain) is a study of T-cell memory formation after mild COVID-19. The wider study: TCR clusters showed largely donor specificity.

MiXCR, applied by TCRdb to the 5' RACE reads, yields one record per CDR3 protein. The sample has about 260,000 distinct CDR3 sequences; 16% are singletons. This clonotype has more than one count but fewer than ten. This receptor was identified in a man between 18 and 35 years old who had mild COVID-19 (a few samples of this study predate the infection). Cell type and time point are not known. Sequencing input: PBMCs or a T cell subset sorted from them (not recorded which).

DNA for the CDR3: TGCGCCAGCAGCGACCGAGGGACCCAAGAGACCCAGTACTTC. This translates into CASSDRGTQETQYF. The chain uses TRBV5-1 and TRBJ2-5; D is possibly TRBD1 or TRBD2 (5 bases each). CDR3 length: 14 residues. The germline V and J ends were trimmed by 4 bases and 1 base, with 11 bases remaining between them. Per the germline V gene, CDR1 is SGHRS and CDR2 is YFSETQ.